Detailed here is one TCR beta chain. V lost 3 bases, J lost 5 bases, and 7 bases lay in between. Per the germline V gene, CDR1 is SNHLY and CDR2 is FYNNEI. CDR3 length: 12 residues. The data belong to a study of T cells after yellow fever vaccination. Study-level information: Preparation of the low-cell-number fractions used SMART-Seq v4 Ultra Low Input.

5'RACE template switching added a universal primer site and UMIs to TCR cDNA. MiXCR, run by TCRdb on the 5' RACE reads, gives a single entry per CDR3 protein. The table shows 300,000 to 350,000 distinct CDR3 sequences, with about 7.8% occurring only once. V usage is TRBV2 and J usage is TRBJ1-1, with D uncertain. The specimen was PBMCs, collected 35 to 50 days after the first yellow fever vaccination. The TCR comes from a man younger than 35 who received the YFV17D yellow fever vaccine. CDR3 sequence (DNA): TGTGCCAGCAGTGAGGGGTGGACTGAAGCTTTCTTT. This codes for CASSEGWTEAFF.